The rows below give T cell receptor beta chains drawn from one sample of a study of cytomegalovirus exposure and HLA in healthy donors. The data were produced by immunoSEQ multiplex PCR, yet TCRdb's version contains in-frame clones alone and is incomplete. The repertoire holds approximately 140,000 clones, with roughly 73% as singletons. What was sequenced was PBMCs. The receptors were sampled from a young woman in good health and CMV-seronegative. Each CDR3 is given with its conserved first and last residue. D genes are given only for firm matches. Some rows have no size entry. The others give once, few or many, or a class for an expanded clone.

- | TRBJ2-3 | TRBV7-9 | - | TGTGCCAGCAGCCGACGCGGCGGGCTGATAACAGATACGCAGTATTTT | CASSRRGGLITDTQYF
TRBD1 | TRBJ1-5 | TRBV2 | - | TGTGCCAGCACCACAGGGGATCAGCCCCAGCATTTT | CASTTGDQPQHF
- | TRBJ1-2 | TRBV2 | few | TGTGCCAGCAGTCGTACAGGGAATGGCTACACCTTC | CASSRTGNGYTF
TRBD1 | TRBJ1-4 | TRBV4-3 | - | TGCGCCAGCAGCCAAGGCAGAACCGGGACAGAAAATGAAAAACTGTTTTTT | CASSQGRTGTENEKLFF
TRBD2 | TRBJ2-3 | TRBV15 | - | TGTGCCACCCGGGAGGCGGATACGCAGTATTTT | CATREADTQYF
TRBD1 | TRBJ1-2 | TRBV7-6 | - | TGTGCCAGCAGCGGTGGGACAGGGCCTTTCTATGGCTACACCTTC | CASSGGTGPFYGYTF
TRBD2 | TRBJ2-3 | TRBV19 | - | TGTGCCAGTAGTATTAAGCGGCGGGGGGGCCGAGATACGCAGTATTTT | CASSIKRRGGRDTQYF
- | TRBJ1-1 | TRBV15 | - | TGTGCCACCAGCAGATCGAGAAACACTGAAGCTTTCTTT | CATSRSRNTEAFF
TRBD1 | TRBJ1-4 | TRBV5-5 | - | TGTGCCAGCAGCTCTTTCGGGGGGACAGGCGGTTATGAAAAACTGTTTTTT | CASSSFGGTGGYEKLFF
- | TRBJ1-1 | TRBV7-9 | - | TGTGCCAGCAGCTTAGGACAGACCCCTGGTGGAGCTTTCTTT | CASSLGQTPGGAFF
TRBD1 | TRBJ1-4 | TRBV19 | - | TGTGCCAGTAGTATAGGCTGGACAGGAGAAGAAAAACTGTTTTTT | CASSIGWTGEEKLFF
TRBD1 | TRBJ2-1 | TRBV10-3 | - | TGTGCCATCAGTGAATGGGACAGCTCCCACAATGAGCAGTTCTTC | CAISEWDSSHNEQFF
TRBD1 | TRBJ1-4 | TRBV9 | - | TGTGCCAGCAGCTCCTCCGGGACAGGTTTGGAAAAACTGTTTTTT | CASSSSGTGLEKLFF
- | TRBJ2-5 | TRBV9 | - | TGTGCCAGCAGCGTAGCGGCAGGATGGGAAGAGACCCAGTACTTC | CASSVAAGWEETQYF
- | TRBJ1-5 | TRBV7-2 | - | TGTGCCAGCAGCTTTCGACAGCCCAGCAATCAGCCCCAGCATTTT | CASSFRQPSNQPQHF
- | TRBJ2-3 | TRBV6-1 | - | TGTGCCAGCAGTGACCGGGATAGCACAGATACGCAGTATTTT | CASSDRDSTDTQYF
TRBD2 | TRBJ2-1 | TRBV6-6 | few | TGTGCCAGCAGCCGGGGGGAGCGGGAGTTATGGGAGCAGTTCTTC | CASSRGERELWEQFF
- | TRBJ2-3 | TRBV7-9 | - | TGTGCCAGCAGCTTAGGGGCAGGGATCACAGATACGCAGTATTTT | CASSLGAGITDTQYF
- | TRBJ1-2 | TRBV5-4 | - | TGTGCCAGCAGCTTGGACAGGGTCGGTTGGAGCTACACCTTC | CASSLDRVGWSYTF
TRBD1 | TRBJ2-1 | TRBV5-1 | - | TGCGCCAGCAGCGGGACAGGGGATGTGTTCTCCTACAATGAGCAGTTCTTC | CASSGTGDVFSYNEQFF
- | TRBJ2-3 | TRBV4-2 | - | TGTGCCAGCAGCCAAATGGCAGGGATATCCACAGATACGCAGTATTTT | CASSQMAGISTDTQYF
TRBD2 | TRBJ2-3 | TRBV5-4 | once | TGTGCCAGCAGCTTGGGTAGCGGGGGGACCAGGCTTTGGAATACGCAGTATTTT | CASSLGSGGTRLWNTQYF